The sample holds many counts of the clone carrying this TCR beta chain. The length of the CDR3 is 12 residues. The germline CDR1 and CDR2 sequences are SGHTA and FQGNSA. Trimming left V 4 bases short and J 9 bases short, with 12 bases between. The source of the sample is a study of T-cell reconstitution after alpha-beta-depleted transplantation in children. Unique molecular identifiers were incorporated into the prepared TCRbeta library. TCRdb redid the calling of the PCR reads with MiXCR, one entry per CDR3 protein. There are 230,000 or so distinct CDR3 sequences in the sample; approximately 12% occur only once, and roughly 2.6% lies in the top ten.

The chain carries TRBV7-2 and TRBJ2-5; either TRBD1 or TRBD2 may fit D (5 bases each). The TCR sequence derives from a human donor who donated a stem cell graft to a child with acute lymphoblastic leukemia. Sequencing used PBMCs from the stem cell graft donor, obtained from the stem cell graft. The CDR3 loop reads CASSSQMGAQYF. The CDR3 nucleotides read TGTGCCAGCAGCTCTCAGATGGGGGCCCAGTACTTC.